The T cell receptor (beta chain) described here comes from a study of blood T cell repertoires in COVID-19. For the study at large: COVID-19 samples from acute and convalescent phases originated in the United States, Italy and Spain. Sources were T cells, B-cell-depleted T cells, or PBMCs; the material itself was cDNA or gDNA.

Study processing details: The authors estimated nucleated cell counts from reference gene primer amplification. Profiling relied on immunoSEQ multiplex PCR, and the TCRdb table lists in-frame clones only, not all of them. That table gives V, J and clone size, and the DNA gave D and trimming. The repertoire holds about 320,000 clones, around 80% seen once, with 1.2% in the top ten. The CDR3 loop spans 13 amino acids. Germline CDR1 SNHLY, CDR2 FYNNEI. Between the trimmed V and J ends, which lost 4 bases and 9 bases, there was a span of 13 bases. The sample taken for sequencing was peripheral blood. This sequence joins TRBV2 and TRBJ2-1; tentatively, D is TRBD2 (6 bases). The TCR was taken from a woman aged 50 to 60 with acute or convalescent COVID-19. CDR3 DNA sequence: TGTGCCAGCAGTGTGACTAGAGGGATTGAGCAGTTCTTC. Its protein product is CASSVTRGIEQFF.